This T cell receptor (beta chain) was retrieved from a study of control samples from healthy donors and cancer patients. Trimming shortened V by 5 bases and J by 1 base, and 11 bases separated the two germline ends. Germline-derived CDR1 and CDR2 are MGHRA and YSYEKL. The CDR3 is 15 amino acids. The table came from immunoSEQ multiplex PCR; TCRdb's copy has only in-frame clones and leaves some out. The profile shows approximately 89,000 clones, more than 75% of them singletons. The chain has TRBV4-1 and TRBJ2-2, with D uncertain. The sample taken for sequencing was blood. The receptor's source is a woman in her 40s in good health. The CDR3 here is CASSFRNLNTGELFF. CDR3 sequence (DNA): TGCGCCAGCAGCTTTAGGAACTTGAACACCGGGGAGCTGTTTTTT.